This entry is about one TCR beta chain. Its antigen is currently unknown. Per the germline V gene, CDR1 is MNHNY and CDR2 is SVGAGI (reference sequence). V lost 6 bases, J lost 3 bases, and 11 bases lay in between. CDR3 size: 13 residues. Repertoires were generated with immunoSEQ multiplex PCR, while TCRdb's copy carries only in-frame clones and drops some. The table has some 70,000 clones, 65% to 90% seen once. This sample was taken from a study of OX40 agonist ivuxolimab in advanced cancers. General study findings and limits: In general, CD8+ T cells held more expanded clones than CD4+ did, on average.

This sequence originates from an adult with an advanced solid tumor such as melanoma, head and neck, liver or kidney cancer. This specimen consisted of CD4+ or CD8+ T cells sorted from blood, obtained in a trial of the OX40 agonist ivuxolimab. V is TRBV6-6 and J is TRBJ1-2; TRBD1 is a possible D gene (6 bases). In nucleotides, the CDR3 is TGTGCCAGCAGCTCTGGACAGTACTATGGCTACACCTTC. Protein sequence: CASSSGQYYGYTF.